What follows are 2 T cell receptor beta chains derived from one specimen sequenced in a study of Graves' ophthalmopathy and Graves' hyperthyroidism. From RNA, the CDR3 regions of TCR beta chains were amplified and sequenced. HTBI primers served in a first-round RT-PCR, which a second-round multiplex PCR followed. TCRdb fed the multiplex PCR reads into MiXCR, producing one record per CDR3 protein. The data contain around 660,000 distinct CDR3 sequences, 35% to 50% of them singletons. The material sequenced was peripheral blood. The receptors here all came from an adult man with Graves' ophthalmopathy.

The chain joins TRBV9 to TRBJ1-1, with a weak D call TRBD1 (5 bases). V gave up 3 bases and J gave up 6 bases, with 12 bases separating them. Germline V gives CDR1 SGDLS, CDR2 YYNGEE. The CDR3 is 13 residues long. CDR3 loop: CASSAWTGAEAFF. DNA for the CDR3: TGTGCCAGCAGCGCATGGACGGGGGCTGAAGCTTTCTTT.

This clonotype was counted only a few times. V is TRBV20-1 and J is TRBJ1-3; a possible D gene is TRBD1 (5 bases). CDR3 length: 15 amino acids. V lost 5 bases and J 3 bases, leaving 17 bases between the germline ends. Per germline, CDR1 DFQATT and CDR2 SNEGSKA (reference sequence). This CDR3 reads CSALQGTLGGNTIYF. The CDR3 DNA follows: TGCAGTGCTCTTCAGGGCACCCTCGGTGGAAACACCATATATTTT.